This TCR beta chain was documented in a study of T cell repertoires in cytomegalovirus infection. Looking at the study overall: Evidence of both CMV infection and a matching HLA type came from public TCR beta signatures. Study-wide findings and caveats: Summed frequency of shared TCR beta families picked out CMV carriers who also had the relevant HLA. Predominance within the ex vivo response was attributable to HLA-C-restricted CMV-specific TCR beta clonotypes.

TCRdb reprocessed the reads via MiXCR and lists one record per CDR3 protein. This table has 200,000 to 300,000 distinct CDR3 sequences, roughly an eighth appearing once. This clonotype was recorded only once. Its antigen is undetermined. The sequence was obtained from a human donor in good health (CMV status not recorded). Some clones in this sample may be carry-over from other donors' samples. Material for sequencing was PBMCs.

The CDR3 sequence: CSASPGSFNEKLFF. Written as DNA, the CDR3 is TGCAGTGCTAGTCCCGGGTCTTTTAATGAAAAACTGTTTTTT. The chain links TRBV20-1 to TRBJ1-4; the D is unclear. The ends were cut back, 3 bases at V and 4 bases at J, with 12 bases in the middle. This CDR3 has 14 residues. Germline CDR1 and CDR2: DFQATT and SNEGSKA (reference sequence).